This paragraph covers one T cell receptor beta chain sequence. The antigen is not known. The data were taken from a study of graft-versus-host responses after intestinal transplantation. Using immunoSEQ multiplex PCR, the repertoire was profiled, and TCRdb retains in-frame clones only, with some absent. The top ten clones hold 0.65% to 0.95% of a sample with 89,000 or so clones, about four fifths of them seen once. V gave up 5 bases and J gave up 3 bases; unmatched junction bases: 2. Germline values: CDR1 MNHNY, CDR2 SVGAGI (reference sequence). The CDR3 length is 13 residues. The sequence was obtained from a human donor who received an intestinal transplant. The sequenced sample was unstimulated CD4+ T cells sorted from spleen or lymph node cells, obtained before intestinal transplant. The gene calls are TRBV6-6 and TRBJ2-5; TRBD1 agrees at 8 bases. CDR3 DNA: TGTGCCAGCAGTAGGGGACAGGAAGAGACCCAGTACTTC. Protein: CASSRGQEETQYF.